This TCR beta chain was recovered during a study of blood T cell repertoires in COVID-19. Overall study context: T cells, B-cell-depleted T cells, or PBMCs supplied cDNA or gDNA.

Authors' data handling: The authors estimated nucleated cell counts from reference gene primer amplification. Method: immunoSEQ multiplex PCR; TCRdb's copy keeps in-frame clones and lacks some. The V and J calls and the clone size are those of that table, but D and trimming were determined from the DNA. The sample yields about 63,000 clones, around 80% seen once. Trimming cost V 5 bases and J 6 bases; bases outside gene matches: 6. CDR1 and CDR2 from the germline V gene are ENHRY and SYGVKD. The CDR3 consists of 14 residues. Specimen: peripheral blood. The V call is TRBV10-3, the J call TRBJ2-5, with 10 bases identical to TRBD2. The clonotype originates from a human donor in a cohort sampled during active COVID-19. In DNA form, the CDR3 reads TGTGCCATCAGTTCACTAGCGGGGATCCAGACCCAGTACTTC. It encodes CAISSLAGIQTQYF.